Sequencing of this TCR beta chain was carried out in a study of blood T cell repertoires in COVID-19. Here immunoSEQ multiplex PCR was the method, and the copy in TCRdb shows in-frame clones only, minus some. The sample contains 150,000 to 180,000 clones, 75% to 90% of which appear only once. V was trimmed by 6 bases and J by 7 bases, leaving 9 bases between them. CDR3 length: 11 residues. CDR1 and CDR2 (germline): MNHEY, SVGAGI. The chain recombines TRBV6-5 with TRBJ1-2; no definite D call. This sequence was found in a man aged 55 to 70 with acute or convalescent COVID-19. The specimen was peripheral blood. CDR3 DNA sequence: TGTGCCAGCAGCCTCGAGGTTGGCTACACCTTC. Amino acid sequence: CASSLEVGYTF.